A single sample gave rise to the 20 T cell receptor beta chains below, sequenced in a study of blood T cells in healthy people across ages. Using a J-beta primer mix together with a sample-barcoded 5' primer, a second PCR was run for roughly 6 to 12 cycles. In TCRdb, the 5' RACE reads were re-called with MiXCR into one record per CDR3 protein. The sample lists about 1.7 million distinct CDR3 sequences; 28% were seen once. The sequenced sample was blood. The receptors originated from a woman under 40 in good health.

This clonotype was recorded at least ten times. This chain links TRBV11-2 with TRBJ2-5, with TRBD2 matching 10 bases. Germline lookup yields CDR1 SGHAT and CDR2 FQNNGV. The V and J ends lost 4 bases and 5 bases, in that order; junction bases with no gene match: 7. There are 15 residues in the CDR3. In nucleotides, the CDR3 is TGTGCCAGCAGCTCTAGCGGGGGTTTTCGGGAGACCCAGTACTTC. Its translation: CASSSSGGFRETQYF.

The chain carries TRBV7-6 and TRBJ1-3, with D maybe TRBD1 (5 bases). This CDR3 has 19 amino acids. Trimming removed 5 bases from V and 0 bases from J, with 23 bases in between. Germline loops: CDR1 SGHVS, CDR2 FNYEAQ. CDR3: CASSTYPPRGESSGNTIYF. The CDR3 bases are TGTGCCAGCAGCACCTATCCACCGCGGGGCGAATCCTCTGGAAACACCATATATTTT.

The gene calls are TRBV4-1 and TRBJ1-5; D is unresolved. Germline lookup yields CDR1 MGHRA and CDR2 YSYEKL. The V end lost 5 bases, the J end lost 7 bases, and 15 bases lay between the germline ends. The CDR3 spans 14 residues. The CDR3 reads CASSIPGQRQPQHF. The CDR3 DNA follows: TGCGCCAGCAGCATTCCAGGTCAGCGACAGCCCCAGCATTTT.

In this sample, this clonotype turned up many times. The chain carries TRBV7-2 and TRBJ2-1, with TRBD2 matching over 7 bases. Germline values: CDR1 SGHTA, CDR2 FQGNSA. V lost 2 bases to trimming and J lost 6 bases; unmatched junction nucleotides: 4. This CDR3 has 14 residues. Here the CDR3 reads CASSLRLAANEQFF. CDR3 nucleotide sequence: TGTGCCAGCAGCTTACGGCTAGCGGCCAATGAGCAGTTCTTC.

The chain carries TRBV9 and TRBJ2-5, with 8 bases identical to TRBD1. The DNA end is more similar to TRBJ2-7, so the J call may be wrong. CDR3 length equals 15 residues. Germline assignment: CDR1 SGDLS and CDR2 YYNGEE. The DNA of the CDR3 is TGTGCCAGCAGCGTGGGGCAGGGGGCGGCGAGCGAGCAGTACTTC. It encodes CASSVGQGAASEQYF.

This chain uses TRBV12-3 or TRBV12-4 with TRBJ2-7, with TRBD1 identical over 9 bases. This CDR3 is 15 amino acids long. The V and J ends lost 6 bases and 2 bases, in that order; junction bases with no gene match: 8. CDR3 sequence (DNA): TGTGCCAGCAGATACGGGACAGGGATCCCCTACGAGCAGTACTTC. It yields the protein CASRYGTGIPYEQYF.

The table lists this clonotype with many counts. This chain connects TRBV29-1 to TRBJ1-2; D remains unclear. The CDR3 totals 12 residues. Germline values: CDR1 SQVTM, CDR2 ANQGSEA. The V end was cut by 4 bases, the J end by 3 bases, with 9 bases between. CDR3 amino acids: CSVARTDYGYTF. CDR3 coding DNA: TGCAGCGTTGCCAGGACCGACTATGGCTACACCTTC.

In this sample, this clonotype turned up a few times. The chain combines TRBV5-1 with TRBJ2-3; D perhaps matches TRBD1 (6 bases). The CDR3 runs 16 residues. V was trimmed by 1 base and J by 4 bases, leaving 16 bases between them. From germline, CDR1 is SGHRS and CDR2 YFSETQ. CDR3 region: CASSLSYRVLSDTQYF. CDR3 DNA sequence: TGCGCCAGCAGCTTGTCCTACAGGGTTTTATCAGATACGCAGTATTTT.

Of note for this clonotype: A read error may explain this, as a much larger clone is one base away. The V call is TRBV10-2, the J call TRBJ2-1, with 13 bases fitting TRBD2. Germline V lookup: CDR1 WSHSY, CDR2 SAAADI. The CDR3 contains 16 residues. Trimming took 7 bases from V and 9 from J; bases not matched to a gene: 12. The chain's CDR3 is CASNLGLAGARGEQFF. The CDR3 DNA is TGCGCCAGCAACCTCGGACTAGCGGGAGCGAGGGGTGAGCAGTTCTTC.

This chain joins TRBV7-9 and TRBJ2-1; 9 bases match TRBD2. Germline CDR1 and CDR2: SEHNR and FQNEAQ (reference sequence). V trimming: 3 bases; J trimming: 8 bases; junction bases outside the gene matches: 11. This CDR3 region has 16 residues. The CDR3 DNA is TGTGCCAGCAGCTTGGCATTGGCGGGGGGGCTCGATGAGCAGTTCTTC. This translates into CASSLALAGGLDEQFF.

A few counts support this clonotype. The chain carries TRBV2 and TRBJ2-1; no firm D call. The length of the CDR3 is 12 residues. The germline V gene has CDR1 SNHLY and CDR2 FYNNEI. V shed 3 bases and J shed 9 bases, with 9 bases lying between them. The CDR3 DNA reads as TGTGCCAGCAGTGACCCCGGAGTTGAGCAGTTCTTC. It translates to CASSDPGVEQFF.

This clonotype was picked up a small number of times. The rearrangement joins TRBV20-1 to TRBJ1-4, with D hard to call. The CDR3 contains 15 residues. V was trimmed by 3 bases and J by 6 bases, leaving 17 bases between them. Per germline, CDR1 DFQATT and CDR2 SNEGSKA (reference sequence). In DNA, the CDR3 is TGCAGTGCTAGGAAATTTGGGAATAGGGATGAAAAACTGTTTTTT. Its translation: CSARKFGNRDEKLFF.

This clonotype occurred a few times. The chain links TRBV7-8 to TRBJ1-2; D not certain. Germline assignment: CDR1 SGHVS and CDR2 FQNEAQ. Deletions cut 3 bases from V and 8 bases from J, with 25 bases between. CDR3 length: 17 amino acids. CDR3 nucleotide sequence: TGTGCCAGCAGCTTTAAAGCCCCCCGGAGGATCCGCTACGGCTACACCTTC. This codes for CASSFKAPRRIRYGYTF.

The V and J genes are TRBV2 and TRBJ2-2, with D possibly called TRBD1 or TRBD2 (6 bases each). CDR1 and CDR2 from the germline V gene are SNHLY and FYNNEI. This CDR3 contains 15 residues. The germline V and J ends were trimmed by 7 bases and 0 bases, with 12 bases remaining between them. CDR3 loop: CASIRGTTNTGELFF. The CDR3 nucleotides are TGTGCCAGCATTCGCGGGACAACGAACACCGGGGAGCTGTTTTTT.

This clonotype came up many times. The V and J genes are TRBV7-2 and TRBJ2-1; 8 positions match TRBD2. Germline V gives CDR1 SGHTA, CDR2 FQGNSA. The CDR3 length is 16 residues. V trimming: 5 bases; J trimming: 4 bases; junction bases outside the gene matches: 10. The chain's CDR3 is CASSPFSGSAYNEQFF. The CDR3 DNA reads as TGTGCCAGCAGCCCATTCAGCGGGAGTGCTTACAATGAGCAGTTCTTC.

In this sample, this clonotype turned up a few times. The J gene is TRBJ2-3, the V gene TRBV6-5; 8 bases are shared with TRBD1. CDR3 size: 13 residues. V was clipped by 9 bases and J by 4 bases; unmatched bases: 6. CDR1 is MNHEY and CDR2 is SVGAGI in the germline V gene. CDR3 in DNA: TGTGCCAGTGGGGGACAGGAAGCAGATACGCAGTATTTT. Protein: CASGGQEADTQYF.

This clonotype was counted a few times. The chain employs TRBV7-9 and TRBJ2-3; D ambiguous. This CDR3 has 13 residues. The germline gives CDR1 SEHNR, CDR2 FQNEAQ (reference sequence). V was cut by 5 bases and J by 6 bases, with 12 bases left in between. In DNA form, the CDR3 reads TGTGCCAGCAGCCCGCCCGAGCAGGATACGCAGTATTTT. Protein product: CASSPPEQDTQYF.

Remarks on this clonotype: One base away lies a much larger clone, so this may be a sequencing read error. V and J are TRBV28 and TRBJ2-1, with D perhaps TRBD2 (7 bases). V was cut by 5 bases and J by 3 bases, with 26 bases left in between. CDR1 MDHEN and CDR2 SYDVKM come from the germline V gene. This CDR3 has 19 amino acids. This chain's CDR3 is CASSTPTSRGTTSYNEQFF. The CDR3 DNA is TGTGCCAGCAGTACCCCGACTAGCAGGGGTACAACAAGCTACAATGAGCAGTTCTTC.

This clonotype was seen repeatedly, ten times or more. The chain employs TRBV6-5 and TRBJ1-4; TRBD1 might be the D (6 bases). Trimming cost V 6 bases and J 6 bases, with 14 bases left between them. The CDR3 consists of 14 residues. Per germline, CDR1 MNHEY and CDR2 SVGAGI. CDR3 bases: TGTGCCAGCAGAGATCAGGGGTGGGATGAAAAACTGTTTTTT. This gives the protein CASRDQGWDEKLFF.

The J gene is TRBJ1-3, the V gene TRBV15; D not resolved. CDR1 and CDR2 (germline): LNHNV, YYDKDF (reference sequence). V was clipped by 1 base and J by 4 bases, with 11 bases between them. CDR3 length equals 15 residues. The CDR3 DNA is TGTGCCACCAGCAGAGCCCCGGAGGCCGGAAACACCATATATTTT. Its translation: CATSRAPEAGNTIYF.